This T cell receptor beta chain was sequenced for a study of glioma-infiltrating T cells after dendritic cell vaccination. Study results and limitations: No direct clonality-survival link was found; a diverse polyclonal response may matter.

Per germline, CDR1 SGHAT and CDR2 FQNNGV. The CDR3 extends over 14 amino acids. V was trimmed by 1 base and J by 4 bases, leaving 9 bases between them. Note on this clone: Its antigen is currently unknown.

Primers: 60 V beta forward and 13 J beta reverse. Assay: immunoSEQ multiplex PCR; the TCRdb copy retains only in-frame clones and omits some. Here the sample spans fewer than 35,000 clones, around nine tenths being singletons. The input for sequencing was blood, taken before dendritic cell vaccination. This TCR was sampled from a human donor with glioblastoma. V usage is TRBV11-2 and J usage is TRBJ2-3, with TRBD2 as a possible D gene (5 bases). As DNA, the CDR3 is TGTGCCAGCAGCTTAGGGAGGCGCTCAGATACGCAGTATTTT. Residues: CASSLGRRSDTQYF.